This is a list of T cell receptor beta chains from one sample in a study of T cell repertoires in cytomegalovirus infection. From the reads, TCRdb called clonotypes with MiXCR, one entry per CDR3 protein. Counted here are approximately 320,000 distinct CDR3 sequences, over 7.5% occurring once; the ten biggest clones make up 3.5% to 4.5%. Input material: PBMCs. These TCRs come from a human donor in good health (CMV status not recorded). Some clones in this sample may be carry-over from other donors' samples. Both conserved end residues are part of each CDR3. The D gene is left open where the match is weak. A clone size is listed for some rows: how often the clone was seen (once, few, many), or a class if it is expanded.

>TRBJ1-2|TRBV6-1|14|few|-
CASKLSGSNYGYTF
TGTGCCAGCAAATTGTCGGGGTCTAACTATGGCTACACCTTC
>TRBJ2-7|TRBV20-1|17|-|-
CSARDSRTVTRGYEQYF
TGCAGTGCTAGAGATTCCCGCACAGTTACCCGGGGGTACGAGCAGTACTTC
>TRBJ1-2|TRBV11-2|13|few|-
CASSQPEGYGYTF
TGTGCCAGCAGCCAACCCGAGGGCTATGGCTACACCTTC
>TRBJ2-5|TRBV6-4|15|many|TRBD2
CASSVGTTNQETQYF
TGTGCCAGCAGTGTTGGGACTACCAACCAAGAGACCCAGTACTTC
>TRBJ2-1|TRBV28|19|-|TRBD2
CASSSPASGGSGSYNEQFF
TGTGCCAGCAGTTCACCGGCTAGCGGGGGGTCGGGGTCCTACAATGAGCAGTTCTTC
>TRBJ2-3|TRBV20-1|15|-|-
CSAIASGGATDTQYF
TGCAGTGCTATAGCCTCCGGCGGGGCCACAGATACGCAGTATTTT
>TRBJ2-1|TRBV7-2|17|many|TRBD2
CASSHLRTSGRYNEQFF
TGTGCCAGCAGCCATTTACGGACTAGCGGGAGGTACAATGAGCAGTTCTTC
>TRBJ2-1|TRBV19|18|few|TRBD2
CASSRGGWTSSSYNEQFF
TGTGCCAGTAGTAGGGGGGGATGGACCTCCAGCTCCTACAATGAGCAGTTCTTC
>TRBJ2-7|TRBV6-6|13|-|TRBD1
CASTADRGYEQYF
TGTGCCAGCACTGCCGACAGGGGCTACGAGCAGTACTTC
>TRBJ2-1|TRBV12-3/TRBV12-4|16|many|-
CASSFSLGGAANEQFF
TGTGCCAGCAGTTTCTCGCTAGGGGGGGCTGCAAATGAGCAGTTCTTC
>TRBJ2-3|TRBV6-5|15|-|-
CASSYIGLNTDTQYF
TGTGCCAGCAGTTACATAGGGTTAAACACAGATACGCAGTATTTT
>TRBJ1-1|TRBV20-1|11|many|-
CSARGSTEAFF
TGCAGTGCTAGAGGAAGTACTGAAGCTTTCTTT